This note documents a single T cell receptor beta chain sequence. Its cognate antigen is unknown. Repertoires were generated with immunoSEQ multiplex PCR, while TCRdb's copy carries only in-frame clones and drops some. Of under 50,000 clones in the sample, 70% to 90% were seen once. This CDR3 has 12 amino acids. Germline CDR1 reads SEHNR; CDR2 reads FQNEAQ (reference sequence). V lost 5 bases to trimming and J lost 5 bases, with 10 bases between them. This entry is derived from a study of a mutant IDH1 vaccine in newly diagnosed glioma. Study at large: Previous care, which was radiotherapy, temozolomide, or both, most often involved both. Visits V12 and V13 fell at weeks 35 and 47, respectively.

The sample's time point: week 35, safety follow-up. Each dose delivered 300 ug of mutant IDH1 20-mer peptide subcutaneously with imiquimod. The receptor was derived from a woman between 35 and 50 years old with glioma. Sequenced here: PBMCs, sampled from a glioma patient whose treatment included an IDH1 peptide vaccine. The rearrangement joins TRBV7-9 to TRBJ2-7, with D perhaps matching TRBD1 (5 bases). The CDR3 sequence is CASSLSGNEQYF. The CDR3 region has the DNA TGTGCCAGCAGCCTTTCAGGGAACGAGCAGTACTTC.